Described below is a single T cell receptor (beta chain) sequence and its context. Which antigen it targets is not known. Base qualities were left out, and no much larger clone turns up one base away. In the paper's terms, the treatment or condition label means: live attenuated yellow fever vaccine strain. At each blood-draw timepoint, two biological replicates of bulk PBMCs were obtained. PBMCs were isolated from peripheral blood using a standard Ficoll-Paque protocol. TriZol was used to extract RNA from bulk PBMCs, from CD4 and CD8 fractions, and from dextramer-positive and dextramer-negative fractions. The sample is drawn from a study of T cells after yellow fever vaccination (dated by TCRdb to the late 2010s). About the full investigation: Libraries from fractions with low cell numbers were prepared with the SMART-Seq v4 Ultra Low Input RNA kit. Blood was drawn at multiple timepoints before and after primary and secondary immunization, with bulk PBMC replicates and cell subsets isolated. The cohort comprised two healthy male donors, one aged 18 to 30 and one aged 30 to 39 years. Bulk TCR alpha and beta repertoires were sequenced longitudinally to track T-cell clones before and after primary and booster YFV17D yellow fever vaccination.

TCRdb shows the sequencer as Illumina NovaSeq 6000. TCR cDNA was synthesized by 5'RACE template switching, through which a universal primer site and unique molecular identifiers were introduced. Priming of cDNA synthesis was performed from both the TCR alpha and TCR beta constant segments. Libraries were amplified in two PCR steps, with sample barcodes and sequencing adapters added in the second step. Sequencing of libraries was done on Illumina HiSeq 2500 (2x100 bp) or NovaSeq (2x150 bp). Concerning the study's data processing: MIGEC handled demultiplexing of reads and collapsing into UMI consensus sequences, while MiXCR performed V(D)J alignment. Clonotypes responding to the vaccine were identified with edgeR on replicate PBMC samples, with the criteria of FDR below 0.01 and a log2 fold change above 5 up to day 15. Each bulk clonotype was labeled CD4 or CD8 based on which sequenced repertoire, CD4 or CD8, contained the clonotype at higher abundance. In TCRdb, the public reads were trimmed at Q25 with fastp and aligned with MiXCR, with productive beta chains retained. Rows with a matching CDR3 protein are joined into one entry that keeps the most common DNA and genes. The V and J calls follow TCRdb's processing rather than the paper's. The sample contains 350,000 to 550,000 distinct CDR3 sequences, 15% to 20% of them found a single time. Of the sample, around 17% falls within the top ten clones.

The investigation overall reported the following: Because abundant contaminating clonotypes from the bulk population could be contained in FACS-sorted repertoires, computational filtering was required. A small fraction of clonotypes showed up in both the CD4 and CD8 compartments, probably as a result of convergent recombination. After the booster, most of the clones that had expanded following primary vaccination were detected again (roughly 97% of CD4 and roughly 88% of CD8), which suggests that memory was broadly maintained. Because only two donors were included in the study, the extent to which the findings can be generalized is limited. The secondary T-cell response was found to be weaker but faster than the primary response, with a peak reached on day 5 rather than on day 15.

CDR1 and CDR2 are read off the germline V gene as SGHVS and FNYEAQ. The V and J ends are trimmed by 2 bases and 0 bases, leaving 8 bases between them. The CDR3, cysteine through phenylalanine, is 16 amino acids long. Only the CDR3 region is kept as DNA, spanning 48 bases read in frame from base 1. The sequencing used PBMCs, collected before the yellow fever booster vaccination. The rearranged segments are TRBV7-6 and TRBJ2-6, with the D gene uncertain. The receptor was isolated from a man in his late teens or twenties who received the YFV17D yellow fever vaccine. The DNA is TGTGCCAGCAGCTTATCGGTCCCCTCTGGGGCCAACGTCCTGACTTTC. This gives the protein CASSLSVPSGANVLTF.